The present T cell receptor beta chain was sequenced within a study of STAT5B mutations in CD4+ large granular lymphocyte leukemia. This table comes from immunoSEQ multiplex PCR, and its TCRdb copy is limited to in-frame clones, with some not included. The table includes 30,000 to 40,000 clones, less than 85% detected once. Trimming at V came to 7 bases and at J to 2 bases, leaving 6 bases not matched to a gene. CDR3 size: 14 residues. The germline gives CDR1 MNHEY, CDR2 SMNVEV (reference sequence). V is TRBV27 and J is TRBJ2-7; the match to TRBD2 covers 9 bases. The source of this sequence is a human donor in good health. The sample consisted of CD4+ T cells from blood buffy coats. The CDR3 reads CASTGTSRPYEQYF. The CDR3 bases are TGTGCCAGCACCGGGACTAGCCGACCCTACGAGCAGTACTTC.